These 31 T cell receptor beta chains were sequenced from one sample in a study of cytomegalovirus exposure and HLA in healthy donors. In the PCR, 60 Vbeta and 13 Jbeta primers were used. Sequenced by immunoSEQ multiplex PCR; TCRdb stores in-frame clones only, minus some. The sample consists of some 170,000 clones, 82% of them appearing once. The sequenced sample was PBMCs. The source is a girl between 10 and 17 years old in good health and CMV-seropositive.

The rearrangement joins TRBV4-2 to TRBJ1-2, with D unclear. V lost 5 bases to trimming and J lost 0 bases, with 22 bases between them. The germline CDR1 and CDR2 sequences are LGHNA and YNFKEQ. The CDR3 spans 18 residues. The CDR3 loop is CASSARHSEGGTNYGYTF. The CDR3 region has the DNA TGTGCCAGCAGCGCAAGACATTCGGAGGGAGGCACTAACTATGGCTACACCTTC.

In its sample, this clone was seen a few times. The chain recombines TRBV5-4 with TRBJ2-4, with 9 bases fitting TRBD2. Germline V gene sequence: CDR1 SGHNT, CDR2 YYREEE (reference sequence). The CDR3 length is 15 residues. V lost 0 bases and J lost 8; bases outside the gene matches: 6. For the CDR3, the DNA is TGTGCCAGCAGCTTGGTGGGCGGGGGGGCAGACATTCAGTACTTC. Protein: CASSLVGGGADIQYF.

The CDR3 region is CASGQKNTEAFF. DNA for the CDR3: TGTGCCAGCGGACAGAAGAACACTGAAGCTTTCTTT. The rearrangement uses TRBV25-1 and TRBJ1-1, with a weak D call TRBD1 (6 bases). V was shortened by 8 bases and J by 1 base, with 8 bases between the two germline ends. In germline, CDR1 is MGHDK, CDR2 SYGVNS. This CDR3 spans 12 amino acids.

This clone was found a few times. The chain combines TRBV6-5 with TRBJ1-1; 11 bases match TRBD1. Germline V gene lookup returns CDR1 MNHEY and CDR2 SVGAGI. Losses at the gene ends were 5 bases for V and 7 bases for J; bases not matched to a gene: 6. The CDR3 consists of 14 residues. The CDR3 spells CASSSGQGAIEAFF. For the CDR3, the DNA is TGTGCCAGCAGTAGCGGACAGGGGGCAATTGAAGCTTTCTTT.

The chain carries TRBV5-1 and TRBJ2-5, with TRBD2 matching over 11 bases. The germline gives CDR1 SGHRS, CDR2 YFSETQ. V was pared by 2 bases and J by 2 bases, with 2 bases of the junction left unmatched. This CDR3 has 15 residues. The CDR3 bases are TGCGCCAGCAGCTTACTAGCGGGAGTTCAAGAGACCCAGTACTTC. Protein product: CASSLLAGVQETQYF.

The gene calls are TRBV2 and TRBJ1-2; 12 bases are shared with TRBD1. Germline assignment: CDR1 SNHLY and CDR2 FYNNEI. V lost 4 bases, J lost 6 bases, and 6 bases stayed unmatched. This CDR3 spans 15 amino acids. The CDR3 is CASSGGTGGADGYTF. As DNA, the CDR3 is TGTGCCAGCAGTGGGGGGACAGGGGGCGCGGATGGCTACACCTTC.

The rearrangement joins TRBV28 to TRBJ1-1, with D possibly being TRBD1 (5 bases). V was cut by 4 bases and J by 5 bases, with 17 bases left in between. Germline V CDR1 and CDR2: MDHEN, SYDVKM. The CDR3 sequence is 15 residues long. The CDR3, as DNA: TGTGCCAGCAGTTCCCAAACAGGCGCACCAACTGAAGCTTTCTTT. Translating it yields CASSSQTGAPTEAFF.

The chain has TRBV27 and TRBJ2-5; no firm D call. This CDR3 comprises 13 residues. The germline V gene encodes CDR1 MNHEY and CDR2 SMNVEV (reference sequence). The ends were cut back, 5 bases at V and 5 bases at J, with 12 bases in the middle. DNA for the CDR3: TGTGCCAGCAGTCCGTTCTCTACGGAGACCCAGTACTTC. It codes for CASSPFSTETQYF.

The genes are TRBV9 and TRBJ1-1; the match to TRBD1 covers 8 bases. The V and J ends lost 4 bases and 2 bases, in that order; junction bases with no gene match: 7. CDR1 is SGDLS and CDR2 is YYNGEE in the germline V gene. There are 15 residues in the CDR3. The CDR3 DNA reads TGTGCCAGCAGCTATCTCGGACAGGGTAACACTGAAGCTTTCTTT. Encoded protein: CASSYLGQGNTEAFF.

Only a few counts were recorded for this clone. This chain joins TRBV27 and TRBJ2-7, with D maybe TRBD2 (7 bases). The V and J ends lost 2 bases and 4 bases respectively, with 9 bases between them. This CDR3 has 13 residues. Germline V gene sequence: CDR1 MNHEY, CDR2 SMNVEV (reference sequence). The CDR3 nucleotides are TGTGCCAGCAGTTTAAGGGGGGGATACGAGCAGTACTTC. Translation: CASSLRGGYEQYF.

The V gene is TRBV27, the J gene TRBJ2-5, with no clear D. Trimming removed 3 bases from V and 2 bases from J, with 10 bases in between. Germline V gene data show CDR1 as MNHEY and CDR2 as SMNVEV (reference sequence). The CDR3 sequence is 14 residues long. The CDR3 DNA follows: TGTGCCAGCAGTTTTAGAAATTATCAAGAGACCCAGTACTTC. Translation gives CASSFRNYQETQYF.

The V and J genes are TRBV28 and TRBJ1-3; 8 bases match TRBD1. The germline V gene has CDR1 MDHEN and CDR2 SYDVKM. This CDR3 has 16 residues. The V and J ends lost 7 bases and 2 bases, in that order; junction bases with no gene match: 10. CDR3 nucleotide sequence: TGTGCCAGCACATCCGGAGACAGGGGAGCTGGAAACACCATATATTTT. As protein: CASTSGDRGAGNTIYF. Using reference TRBV28 and TRBJ1-3 for the parts outside the CDR3, the full variable domain is DVKVTQSSRYLVKRTGEKVFLECVQDMDHENMFWYRQDPGLGLRLIYFSYDVKMKEKGDIPEGYSVSREKKERFSLILESASTNQTSMYLCASTSGDRGAGNTIYFGEGSWLTVV.

The gene calls are TRBV7-6 and TRBJ2-7, with TRBD2 identical over 11 bases. This CDR3 is built from 15 residues. The V gene end was trimmed by 4 bases and the J gene end by 3 bases; junction bases not matched to a gene: 5. The germline V gene has CDR1 SGHVS and CDR2 FNYEAQ. DNA for the CDR3: TGTGCCAGCAGCTCCGGGACTAGCGGTTTCTACGAGCAGTACTTC. This sequence encodes CASSSGTSGFYEQYF.

V and J are TRBV5-1 and TRBJ2-1, with 16 bases fitting TRBD2. V was pared by 4 bases and J by 7 bases, with 5 bases of the junction left unmatched. The germline V gene has CDR1 SGHRS and CDR2 YFSETQ. This CDR3 contains 16 residues. DNA of the CDR3: TGCGCCAGCAGCAGGGGACTAGCGGGAGGGGATAATGAGCAGTTCTTC. Protein: CASSRGLAGGDNEQFF.

CDR3 sequence: CASSSGQGWETQYF. The CDR3 region has the DNA TGTGCCAGCAGCTCGGGACAGGGTTGGGAGACCCAGTACTTC. The V gene is TRBV7-9, the J gene TRBJ2-5, with 9 bases aligning to TRBD1. The length of the CDR3 is 14 residues. V dropped 4 bases and J dropped 5; count of bases not matched to a gene: 5. Germline V gene sequence: CDR1 SEHNR, CDR2 FQNEAQ (reference sequence).

J is TRBJ2-1 and V is TRBV7-8; tentatively, D is TRBD2 (6 bases). Looked up from germline, CDR1 is SGHVS and CDR2 is FQNEAQ. The CDR3 has 17 amino acids. V lost 1 base, J lost 4 bases, and 17 bases lay in between. The CDR3 bases are TGTGCCAGCAGCTTAGGTGAGGGAATGGAGGGGTACAATGAGCAGTTCTTC. It encodes CASSLGEGMEGYNEQFF.

The chain combines TRBV5-4 with TRBJ2-5, with 11 positions matching TRBD1. Trimming cost V 4 bases and J 4 bases; bases outside gene matches: 9. The CDR3 contains 16 residues. From germline, CDR1 is SGHNT and CDR2 YYREEE (reference sequence). This CDR3 is CASSARDRGFGETQYF. CDR3 nucleotide sequence: TGTGCCAGCAGCGCAAGGGACAGGGGGTTCGGAGAGACCCAGTACTTC.

The V and J genes are TRBV5-1 and TRBJ2-7, with 8 bases aligning to TRBD1. The CDR3 has 16 residues. V shed 0 bases, J shed 2 bases, and the junction held 7 bases outside the gene matches. Germline CDR1 SGHRS, CDR2 YFSETQ. The DNA for the CDR3 is TGCGCCAGCAGCTTGGCTGCCGGGACAGGCACCTACGAGCAGTACTTC. Its protein is CASSLAAGTGTYEQYF.

The chain combines TRBV15 with TRBJ2-2; 12 bases match TRBD1. Unmatched junction bases numbered 8, after V lost 3 bases and J lost 3 bases. The CDR3 consists of 18 residues. Germline CDR1 is LNHNV and CDR2 is YYDKDF (reference sequence). CDR3 sequence reads: CATSSRAGTGGHTGELFF. The CDR3, as DNA: TGTGCCACCAGCAGTAGAGCCGGGACAGGGGGCCACACCGGGGAGCTGTTTTTT.

This chain links TRBV5-4 with TRBJ2-5; no definite D call. The V gene lost 2 bases and the J gene lost 4 bases, with 12 bases spanning the gap. The CDR3 is made up of 14 amino acids. The germline V gene has CDR1 SGHNT and CDR2 YYREEE (reference sequence). CDR3 bases: TGTGCCAGCAGCTTCCATACCGGTACAGAGACCCAGTACTTC. As protein: CASSFHTGTETQYF. The entire variable domain, with the rest obtained from reference TRBV5-4 and TRBJ2-5, is as follows: ETGVTQSPTHLIKTRGQQVTLRCSSQSGHNTVSWYQQALGQGPQFIFQYYREEENGRGNFPPRFSGLQFPNYSSELNVNALELDDSALYLCASSFHTGTETQYFGPGTRLLVL.

This clone appeared once. This chain joins TRBV9 and TRBJ2-7; D is uncertain. V was cut by 4 bases and J by 2 bases, with 7 bases left in between. The CDR3 contains 12 residues. Germline loops: CDR1 SGDLS, CDR2 YYNGEE. CDR3 protein: CASSSNTYEQYF. CDR3 DNA: TGTGCCAGCAGCTCCAACACCTACGAGCAGTACTTC.

This clone was observed a handful of times. The V gene is TRBV5-4, the J gene TRBJ1-4; D perhaps matches TRBD1 (6 bases). The ends were cut back, 4 bases at V and 3 bases at J, with 19 bases in the middle. Germline V gene lookup returns CDR1 SGHNT and CDR2 YYREEE (reference sequence). The CDR3 loop spans 17 amino acids. CDR3 nucleotide sequence: TGTGCCAGCAGCCTCGCTGGGGGGGGCGGGTCTAATGAAAAACTGTTTTTT. Amino acid sequence: CASSLAGGGGSNEKLFF.

This sequence joins TRBV2 and TRBJ2-2, with 12 bases fitting TRBD2. CDR1 and CDR2 (germline): SNHLY, FYNNEI. CDR3 length equals 17 residues. After removal of 6 bases from V and 5 bases from J, the junction contained 10 bases not matched to a gene. The DNA of the CDR3 is TGTGCCAGCAGGAGCAGGGGGGGGACTAGCGGGACCGGGGAGCTGTTTTTT. It yields the protein CASRSRGGTSGTGELFF.

This chain uses TRBV29-1 with TRBJ1-2, with D perhaps TRBD1 (6 bases). The CDR3 has 14 amino acids. Germline V gene lookup returns CDR1 SQVTM and CDR2 ANQGSEA. Trimming left V 3 bases short and J 8 bases short, with 19 bases between. CDR3 DNA sequence: TGCAGCGTTGAGGAGCAGGGGAGTTCCGAGGGCTACACCTTC. As protein: CSVEEQGSSEGYTF.

The chain carries TRBV29-1 and TRBJ2-5, with a weak D call TRBD2 (6 bases). The CDR3 loop spans 14 amino acids. Trimming shortened V by 5 bases and J by 4 bases, and 17 bases separated the two germline ends. The germline CDR1 and CDR2 sequences are SQVTM and ANQGSEA. DNA of the CDR3: TGCAGCGTTTCTCCCGGGACTGGGCTAGAGACCCAGTACTTC. Translating it yields CSVSPGTGLETQYF.

The J gene is TRBJ2-3, the V gene TRBV29-1, with D uncertain. Germline V gene sequence: CDR1 SQVTM, CDR2 ANQGSEA. This CDR3 has 13 residues. Trimming shortened V by 4 bases and J by 4 bases, and 12 bases separated the two germline ends. The CDR3 DNA sequence: TGCAGCGTTGCCCTAGTTACTCCAGATACGCAGTATTTT. Amino acids: CSVALVTPDTQYF.

The chain is built from TRBV19 and TRBJ2-2, with TRBD1 matching over 10 bases. The CDR3 has 14 amino acids. V gave up 7 bases and J gave up 6 bases; unmatched junction bases: 5. CDR1 is LNHDA, CDR2 SQIVND, per germline (reference sequence). The CDR3 nucleotides read TGTGCCAGTAACTGGGACAGGGGAGCCGGGGAGCTGTTTTTT. Amino acid sequence: CASNWDRGAGELFF.

The rearrangement uses TRBV27 and TRBJ1-2, with D perhaps matching TRBD1 (5 bases). The CDR3 is 16 residues long. Trimming removed 3 bases from V and 1 base from J, with 15 bases in between. The germline CDR1 and CDR2 sequences are MNHEY and SMNVEV (reference sequence). The CDR3 region has the DNA TGTGCCAGCAGTTTTGTGACAGAAGACATTAACTATGGCTACACCTTC. Translated, it gives CASSFVTEDINYGYTF.

This rearrangement joins TRBV7-9 to TRBJ2-7; D not certain. V shed 1 base and J shed 5 bases, with 9 bases lying between them. This CDR3 contains 13 residues. In germline, CDR1 is SEHNR, CDR2 FQNEAQ (reference sequence). The DNA for the CDR3 is TGTGCCAGCAGCTTAGATGAGTATGACGAGCAGTACTTC. Protein: CASSLDEYDEQYF.

The chain uses TRBV19 and TRBJ2-1; 7 bases map to TRBD1. The trim removed 5 bases at V and 2 bases at J, leaving 6 bases unmatched. This CDR3 has 15 amino acids. The germline V gene encodes CDR1 LNHDA and CDR2 SQIVND (reference sequence). The CDR3 loop reads CASSWGQSTYNEQFF. The CDR3 region has the DNA TGTGCCAGTAGTTGGGGACAGTCTACCTACAATGAGCAGTTCTTC.

This chain uses TRBV7-2 with TRBJ2-7, with 10 bases identical to TRBD2. J gave up 3 bases and V 1 base, and 0 bases lay outside the gene matches. Germline loops: CDR1 SGHTA, CDR2 FQGNSA. The CDR3 consists of 14 residues. The CDR3 nucleotides are TGTGCCAGCAGCTTAGGACTAGCGGGCTACGAGCAGTACTTC. Protein sequence: CASSLGLAGYEQYF. The full variable domain, with the rest looked up from reference TRBV7-2 and TRBJ2-7, is GAGVSQSPSNKVTEKGKDVELRCDPISGHTALYWYRQSLGQGLEFLIYFQGNSAPDKSGLPSDRFSAERTGGSVSTLTIQRTQQEDSAVYLCASSLGLAGYEQYFGPGTRLTVT.